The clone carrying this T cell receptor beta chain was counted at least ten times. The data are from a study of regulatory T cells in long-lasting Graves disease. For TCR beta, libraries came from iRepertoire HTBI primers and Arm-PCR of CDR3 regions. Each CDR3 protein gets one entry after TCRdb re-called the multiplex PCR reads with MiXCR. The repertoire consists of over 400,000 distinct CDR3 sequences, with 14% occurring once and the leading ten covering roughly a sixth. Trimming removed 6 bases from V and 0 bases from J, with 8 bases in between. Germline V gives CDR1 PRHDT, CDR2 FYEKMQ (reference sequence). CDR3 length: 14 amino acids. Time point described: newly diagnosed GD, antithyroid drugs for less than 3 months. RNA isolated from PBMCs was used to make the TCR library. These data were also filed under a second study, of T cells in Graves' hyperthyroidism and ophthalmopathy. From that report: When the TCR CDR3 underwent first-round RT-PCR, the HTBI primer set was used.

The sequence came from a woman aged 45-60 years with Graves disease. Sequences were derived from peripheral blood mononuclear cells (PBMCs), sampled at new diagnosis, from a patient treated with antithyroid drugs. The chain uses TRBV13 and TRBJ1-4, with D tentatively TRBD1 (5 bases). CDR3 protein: CASSSGPTNEKLFF. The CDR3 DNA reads TGTGCCAGCAGTTCGGGGCCAACTAATGAAAAACTGTTTTTT.